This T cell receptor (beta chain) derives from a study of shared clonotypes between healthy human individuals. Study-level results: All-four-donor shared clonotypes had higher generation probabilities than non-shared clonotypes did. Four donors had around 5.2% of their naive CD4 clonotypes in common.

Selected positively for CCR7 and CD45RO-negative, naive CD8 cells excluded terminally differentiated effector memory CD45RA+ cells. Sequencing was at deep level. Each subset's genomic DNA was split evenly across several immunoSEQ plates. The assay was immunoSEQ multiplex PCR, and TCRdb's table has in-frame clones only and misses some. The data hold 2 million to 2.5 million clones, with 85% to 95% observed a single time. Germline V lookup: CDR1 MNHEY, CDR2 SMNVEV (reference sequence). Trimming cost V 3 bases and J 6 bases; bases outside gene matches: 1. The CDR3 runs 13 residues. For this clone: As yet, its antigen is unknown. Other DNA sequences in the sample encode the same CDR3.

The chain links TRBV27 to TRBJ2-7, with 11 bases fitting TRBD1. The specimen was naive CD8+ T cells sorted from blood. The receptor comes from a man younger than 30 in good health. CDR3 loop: CASSLGQGGEQYF. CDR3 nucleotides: TGTGCCAGCAGTTTGGGACAGGGGGGCGAGCAGTACTTC.